The present entry profiles one T cell receptor (beta chain) with its context. The data stem from a study of blood T cell repertoires in COVID-19. At the level of the study: Whether acute or convalescent, the COVID-19 samples came from the United States, Italy and Spain. PBMCs, B-cell-depleted T cells, or T cells were the source of the cDNA or gDNA that made up the material.

Per the authors' pipeline: Amplified reference gene primers provided the basis for estimating nucleated cell counts. Using immunoSEQ multiplex PCR, the repertoire was profiled, and TCRdb retains in-frame clones only, with some absent. V, J and clone size are those of that table, while D and trimming were read from the DNA. Of about 120,000 clones in the sample, less than 75% were seen once. The CDR3 has 15 residues. J was trimmed by 5 bases and V by 2 bases; bases with no gene match: 5. Germline V gene data show CDR1 as SGHRS and CDR2 as YFSETQ. The clonotype was recovered from a human donor with acute or convalescent COVID-19. The donor label of this sample is uncertain. The chain combines TRBV5-1 with TRBJ2-5; TRBD2 matches 11 bases. The sequenced sample consisted of peripheral blood. Here the CDR3 DNA reads TGCGCCAGCAGCTTTAGCGGGGGGGCCCGGGAGACCCAGTACTTC. This sequence encodes CASSFSGGARETQYF.